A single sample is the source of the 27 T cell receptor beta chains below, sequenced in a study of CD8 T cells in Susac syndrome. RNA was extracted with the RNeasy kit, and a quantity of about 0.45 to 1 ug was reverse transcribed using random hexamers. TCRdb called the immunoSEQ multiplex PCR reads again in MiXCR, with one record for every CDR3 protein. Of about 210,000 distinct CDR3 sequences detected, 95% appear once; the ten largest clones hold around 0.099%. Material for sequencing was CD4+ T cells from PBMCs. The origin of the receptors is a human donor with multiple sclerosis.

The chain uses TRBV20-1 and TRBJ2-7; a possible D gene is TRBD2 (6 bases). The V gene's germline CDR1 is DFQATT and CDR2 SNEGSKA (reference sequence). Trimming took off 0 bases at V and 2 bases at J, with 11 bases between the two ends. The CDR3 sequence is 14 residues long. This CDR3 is CSARDRESAYEQYF. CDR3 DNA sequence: TGCAGTGCTAGAGATCGGGAGTCAGCCTACGAGCAGTACTTC.

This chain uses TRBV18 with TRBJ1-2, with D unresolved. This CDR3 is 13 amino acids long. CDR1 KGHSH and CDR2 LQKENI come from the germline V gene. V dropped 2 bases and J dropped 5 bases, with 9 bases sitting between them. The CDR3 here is CASSPTDHYGYTF. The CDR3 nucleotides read TGTGCCAGCTCACCAACAGACCATTATGGCTACACCTTC.

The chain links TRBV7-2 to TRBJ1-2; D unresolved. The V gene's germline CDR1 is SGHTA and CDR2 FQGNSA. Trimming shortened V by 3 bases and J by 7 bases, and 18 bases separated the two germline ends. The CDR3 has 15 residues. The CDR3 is CASSLGPSAPRGYTF. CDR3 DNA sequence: TGTGCCAGCAGCTTGGGCCCCTCGGCGCCCCGTGGCTACACCTTC.

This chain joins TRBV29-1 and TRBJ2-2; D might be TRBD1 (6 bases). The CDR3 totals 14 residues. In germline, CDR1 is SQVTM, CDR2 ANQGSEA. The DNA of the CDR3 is TGCAGTGCCACCTCAAGGACAGCATCACGGGAGCTGTTTTTT. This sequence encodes CSATSRTASRELFF.

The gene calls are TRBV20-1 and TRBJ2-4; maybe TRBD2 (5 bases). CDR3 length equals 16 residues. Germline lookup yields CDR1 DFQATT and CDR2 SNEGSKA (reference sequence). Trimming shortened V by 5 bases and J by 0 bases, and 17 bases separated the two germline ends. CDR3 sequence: CSAREDVVLAKNIQYF. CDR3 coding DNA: TGCAGTGCTCGGGAAGATGTCGTCTTAGCCAAAAACATTCAGTACTTC.

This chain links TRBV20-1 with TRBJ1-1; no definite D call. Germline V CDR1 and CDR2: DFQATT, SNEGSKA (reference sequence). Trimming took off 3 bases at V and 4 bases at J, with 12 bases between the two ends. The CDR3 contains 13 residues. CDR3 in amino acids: CSASQKLVTEAFF. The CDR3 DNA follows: TGCAGTGCTAGTCAGAAATTGGTCACTGAAGCTTTCTTT.

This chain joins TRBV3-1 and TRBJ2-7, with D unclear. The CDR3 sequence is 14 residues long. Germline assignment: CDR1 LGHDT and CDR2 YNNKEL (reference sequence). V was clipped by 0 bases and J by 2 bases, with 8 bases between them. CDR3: CASSQDAATYEQYF. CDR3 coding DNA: TGTGCCAGCAGCCAAGACGCAGCAACCTACGAGCAGTACTTC.

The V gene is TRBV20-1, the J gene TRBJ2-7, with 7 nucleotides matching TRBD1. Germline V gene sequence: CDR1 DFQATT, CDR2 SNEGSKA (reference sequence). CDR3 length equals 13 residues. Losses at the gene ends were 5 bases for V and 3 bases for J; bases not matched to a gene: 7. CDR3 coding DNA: TGCAGTGCTGCCGGACAGGATGGCTACGAGCAGTACTTC. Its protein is CSAAGQDGYEQYF.

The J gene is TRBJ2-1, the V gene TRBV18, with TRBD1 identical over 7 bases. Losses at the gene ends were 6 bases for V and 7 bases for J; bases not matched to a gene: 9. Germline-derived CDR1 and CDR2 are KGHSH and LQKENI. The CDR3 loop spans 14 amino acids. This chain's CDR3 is CASSNRDSQNEQFF. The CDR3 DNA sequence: TGTGCCAGCTCGAACCGGGACAGCCAGAATGAGCAGTTCTTC. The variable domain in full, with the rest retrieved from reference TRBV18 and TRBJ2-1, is NAGVMQNPRHLVRRRGQEARLRCSPMKGHSHVYWYRQLPEEGLKFMVYLQKENIIDESGMPKERFSAEFPKEGPSILRIQQVVRGDSAAYFCASSNRDSQNEQFFGPGTRLTVL.

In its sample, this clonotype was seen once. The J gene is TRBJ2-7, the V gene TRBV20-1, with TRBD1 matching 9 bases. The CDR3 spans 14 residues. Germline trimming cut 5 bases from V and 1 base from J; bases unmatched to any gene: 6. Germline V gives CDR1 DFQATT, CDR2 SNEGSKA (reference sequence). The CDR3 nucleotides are TGCAGTGCTGCACAGGGGGCGGAATCCTACGAGCAGTACTTC. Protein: CSAAQGAESYEQYF.

The CDR3 loop reads CASSLRLAGSTDTQYF. In nucleotides, the CDR3 is TGTGCCAGCAGCCTTCGACTAGCGGGGAGCACAGATACGCAGTATTTT. The chain recombines TRBV5-4 with TRBJ2-3; 11 nucleotides match TRBD2. The CDR3 sequence is 16 residues long. Germline V gene sequence: CDR1 SGHNT, CDR2 YYREEE (reference sequence). V lost 4 bases and J lost 0; bases outside the gene matches: 4.

CDR3 nucleotide sequence: TGTGCCAGCAGCTTATCCCTTGGTCTAAACGAGCAGTACTTC. Translation: CASSLSLGLNEQYF. The rearrangement uses TRBV7-8 and TRBJ2-7; D gene ambiguous. The ends were cut back, 2 bases at V and 5 bases at J, with 13 bases in the middle. This CDR3 has 14 residues. CDR1 and CDR2 (germline): SGHVS, FQNEAQ.

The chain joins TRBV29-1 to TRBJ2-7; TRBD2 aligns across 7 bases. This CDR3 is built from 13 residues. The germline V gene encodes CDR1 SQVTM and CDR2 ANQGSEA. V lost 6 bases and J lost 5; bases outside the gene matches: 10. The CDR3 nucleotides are TGCAGCGTCGCTAAGCGGGAATTCAACGAGCAGTACTTC. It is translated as CSVAKREFNEQYF.

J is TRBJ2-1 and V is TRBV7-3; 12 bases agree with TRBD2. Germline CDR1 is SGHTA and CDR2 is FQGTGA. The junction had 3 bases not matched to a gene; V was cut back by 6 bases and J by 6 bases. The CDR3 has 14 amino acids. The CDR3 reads CASSRLAGVNEQFF. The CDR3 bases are TGTGCCAGCAGTAGACTAGCGGGAGTCAATGAGCAGTTCTTC.

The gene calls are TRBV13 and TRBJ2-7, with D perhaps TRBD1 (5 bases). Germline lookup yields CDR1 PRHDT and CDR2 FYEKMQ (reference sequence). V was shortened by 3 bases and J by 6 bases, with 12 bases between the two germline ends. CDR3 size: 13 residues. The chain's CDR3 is CASSFDRRGEQYF. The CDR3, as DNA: TGTGCCAGCAGCTTCGACAGACGAGGCGAGCAGTACTTC.

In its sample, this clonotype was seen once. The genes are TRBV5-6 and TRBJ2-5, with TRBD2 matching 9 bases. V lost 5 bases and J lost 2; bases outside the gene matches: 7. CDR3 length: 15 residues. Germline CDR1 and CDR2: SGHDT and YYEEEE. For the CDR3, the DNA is TGTGCCAGCAGTCCTATAGCGGGAGATCAAGAGACCCAGTACTTC. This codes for CASSPIAGDQETQYF.

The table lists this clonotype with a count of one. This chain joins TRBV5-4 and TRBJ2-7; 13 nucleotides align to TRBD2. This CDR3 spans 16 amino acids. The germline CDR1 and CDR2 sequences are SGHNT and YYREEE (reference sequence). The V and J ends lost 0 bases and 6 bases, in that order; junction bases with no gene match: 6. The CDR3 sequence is CASSLGTSGSLGEQYF. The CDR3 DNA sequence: TGTGCCAGCAGCTTGGGGACTAGCGGGAGTCTGGGCGAGCAGTACTTC.

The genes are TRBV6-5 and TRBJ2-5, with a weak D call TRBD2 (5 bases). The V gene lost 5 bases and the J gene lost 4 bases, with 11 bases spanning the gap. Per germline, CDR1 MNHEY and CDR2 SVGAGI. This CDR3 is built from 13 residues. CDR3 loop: CASSRIEGETQYF. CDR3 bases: TGTGCCAGCAGTAGAATAGAGGGAGAGACCCAGTACTTC.

The CDR3 nucleotides are TGTGCCAGCAGCCTCGGGACCCACGAGCAGTACTTC. It translates to CASSLGTHEQYF. J is TRBJ2-7 and V is TRBV5-6, with D perhaps being TRBD1 or TRBD2 (5 bases each). This CDR3 spans 12 amino acids. Trimming shortened V by 4 bases and J by 5 bases, and 10 bases separated the two germline ends. Germline V gene data show CDR1 as SGHDT and CDR2 as YYEEEE.

This chain's CDR3 is CASSEFRGAGANVLTF. The CDR3 nucleotides read TGTGCCAGCAGTGAATTCCGGGGTGCAGGGGCCAACGTCCTGACTTTC. The chain uses TRBV25-1 and TRBJ2-6, with a tentative D call TRBD2 (5 bases). V lost 1 base and J 4 bases, leaving 11 bases between the germline ends. The CDR3 consists of 16 residues. Germline V gives CDR1 MGHDK, CDR2 SYGVNS.

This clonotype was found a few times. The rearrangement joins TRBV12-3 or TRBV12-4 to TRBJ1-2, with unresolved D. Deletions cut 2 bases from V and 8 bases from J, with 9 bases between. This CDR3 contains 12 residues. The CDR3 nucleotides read TGTGCCAGCAGTTTATCGGGGTTCGGCTACACCTTC. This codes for CASSLSGFGYTF.

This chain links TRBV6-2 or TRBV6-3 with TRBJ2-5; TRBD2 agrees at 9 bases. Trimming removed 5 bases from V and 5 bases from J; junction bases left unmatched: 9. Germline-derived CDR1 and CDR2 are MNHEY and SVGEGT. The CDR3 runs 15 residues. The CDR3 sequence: CASSQPGLAVETQYF. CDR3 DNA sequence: TGTGCCAGCAGTCAGCCGGGACTAGCTGTGGAGACCCAGTACTTC.

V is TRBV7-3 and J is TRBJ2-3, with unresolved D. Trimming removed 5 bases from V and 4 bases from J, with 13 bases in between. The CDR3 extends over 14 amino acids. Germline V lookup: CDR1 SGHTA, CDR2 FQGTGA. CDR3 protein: CASSPTTSSDTQYF. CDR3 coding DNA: TGTGCCAGCAGCCCCACCACGAGCTCAGATACGCAGTATTTT.

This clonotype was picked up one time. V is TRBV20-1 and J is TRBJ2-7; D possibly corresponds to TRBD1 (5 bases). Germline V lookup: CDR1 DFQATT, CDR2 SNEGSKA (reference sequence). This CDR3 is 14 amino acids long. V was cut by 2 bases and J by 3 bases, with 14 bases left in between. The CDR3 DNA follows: TGCAGTGCTAGACCGGCAGGGTTTAGCTACGAGCAGTACTTC. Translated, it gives CSARPAGFSYEQYF.

The CDR3 region has the DNA TGCAGTGCTGACCAGGACCATGCGGGAGCTTTCTTT. Amino acid sequence: CSADQDHAGAFF. The chain carries TRBV20-1 and TRBJ1-1; D is uncertain. The V gene lost 5 bases and the J gene lost 10 bases, with 17 bases spanning the gap. CDR3 size: 12 residues. CDR1 DFQATT and CDR2 SNEGSKA come from the germline V gene (reference sequence).

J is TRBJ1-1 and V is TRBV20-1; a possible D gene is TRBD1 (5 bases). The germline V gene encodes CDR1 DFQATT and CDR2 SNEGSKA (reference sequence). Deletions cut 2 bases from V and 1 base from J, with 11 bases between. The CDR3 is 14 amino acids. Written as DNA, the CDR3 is TGCAGTGCTAGAAAGACAGATAAGAACACTGAAGCTTTCTTT. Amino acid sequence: CSARKTDKNTEAFF.

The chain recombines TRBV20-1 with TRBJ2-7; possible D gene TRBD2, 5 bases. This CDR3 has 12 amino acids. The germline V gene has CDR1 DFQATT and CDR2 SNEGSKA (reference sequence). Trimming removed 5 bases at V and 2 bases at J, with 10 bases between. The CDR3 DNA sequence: TGCAGTGCTGTCACCGGGACCTACGAGCAGTACTTC. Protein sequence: CSAVTGTYEQYF.